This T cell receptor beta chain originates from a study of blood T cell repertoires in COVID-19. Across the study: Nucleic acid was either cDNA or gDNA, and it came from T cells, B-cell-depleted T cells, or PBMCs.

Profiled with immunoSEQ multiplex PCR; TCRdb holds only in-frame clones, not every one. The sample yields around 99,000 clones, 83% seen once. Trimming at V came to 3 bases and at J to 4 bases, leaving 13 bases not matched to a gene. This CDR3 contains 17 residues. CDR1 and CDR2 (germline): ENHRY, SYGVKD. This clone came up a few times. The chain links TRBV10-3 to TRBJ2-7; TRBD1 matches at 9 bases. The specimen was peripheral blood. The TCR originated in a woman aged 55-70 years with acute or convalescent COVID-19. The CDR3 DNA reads TGTGCCATCAGTGACCCCGGGGGACAGGGATTCGGGTACGAGCAGTACTTC. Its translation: CAISDPGGQGFGYEQYF.